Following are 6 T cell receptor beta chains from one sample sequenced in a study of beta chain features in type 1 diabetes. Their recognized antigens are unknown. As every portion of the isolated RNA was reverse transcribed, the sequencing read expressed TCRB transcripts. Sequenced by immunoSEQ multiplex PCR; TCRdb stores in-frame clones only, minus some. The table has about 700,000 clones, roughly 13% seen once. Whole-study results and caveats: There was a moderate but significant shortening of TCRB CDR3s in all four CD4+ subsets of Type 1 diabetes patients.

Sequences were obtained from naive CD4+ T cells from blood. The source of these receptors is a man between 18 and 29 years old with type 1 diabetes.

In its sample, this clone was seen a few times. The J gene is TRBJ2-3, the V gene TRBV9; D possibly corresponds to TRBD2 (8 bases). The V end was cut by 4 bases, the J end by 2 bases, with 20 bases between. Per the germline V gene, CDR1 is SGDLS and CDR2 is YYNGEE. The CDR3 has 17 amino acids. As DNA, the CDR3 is TGTGCCAGCAGCCCCTCGGGGGGGACAGTCTACACAGATACGCAGTATTTT. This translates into CASSPSGGTVYTDTQYF.

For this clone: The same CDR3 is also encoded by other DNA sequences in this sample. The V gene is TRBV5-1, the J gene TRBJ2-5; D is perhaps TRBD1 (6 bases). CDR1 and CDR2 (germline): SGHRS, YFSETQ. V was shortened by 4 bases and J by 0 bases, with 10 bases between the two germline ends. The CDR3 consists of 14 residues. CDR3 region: CASSPGTNQETQYF. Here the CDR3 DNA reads TGCGCCAGCAGCCCTGGGACAAACCAAGAGACCCAGTACTTC.

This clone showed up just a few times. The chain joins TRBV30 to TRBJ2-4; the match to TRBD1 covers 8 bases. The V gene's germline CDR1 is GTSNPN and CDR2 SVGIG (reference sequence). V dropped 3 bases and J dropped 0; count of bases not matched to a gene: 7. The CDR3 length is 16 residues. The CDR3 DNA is TGTGCCTGGAGCAAGAAGGGACAGGCAGCCAAAAACATTCAGTACTTC. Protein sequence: CAWSKKGQAAKNIQYF.

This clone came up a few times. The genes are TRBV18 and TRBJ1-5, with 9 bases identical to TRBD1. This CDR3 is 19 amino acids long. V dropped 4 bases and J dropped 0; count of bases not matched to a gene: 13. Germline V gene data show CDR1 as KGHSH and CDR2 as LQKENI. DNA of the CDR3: TGTGCCAGCTCACAATACGGACAGGGGATCCCTTATAGCAATCAGCCCCAGCATTTT. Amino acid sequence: CASSQYGQGIPYSNQPQHF.

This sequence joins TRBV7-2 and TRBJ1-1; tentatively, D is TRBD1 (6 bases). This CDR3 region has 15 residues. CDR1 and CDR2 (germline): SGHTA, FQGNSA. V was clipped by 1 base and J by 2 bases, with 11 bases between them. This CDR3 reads CASSLVRTANTEAFF. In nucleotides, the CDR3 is TGTGCCAGCAGCTTAGTACGGACAGCCAACACTGAAGCTTTCTTT.

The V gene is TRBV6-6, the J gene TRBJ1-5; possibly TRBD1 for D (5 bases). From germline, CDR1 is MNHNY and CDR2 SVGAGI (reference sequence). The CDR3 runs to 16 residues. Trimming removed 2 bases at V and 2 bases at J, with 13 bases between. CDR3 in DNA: TGTGCCAGCAGTTACCGGGACCCCGGCGGCAATCAGCCCCAGCATTTT. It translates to CASSYRDPGGNQPQHF.